This T cell receptor (beta chain) appears in the sequencing data of a study of naive and memory T cell subsets. The CDR3 sequence is 16 residues long. In germline, CDR1 is MDHEN, CDR2 SYDVKM. Unmatched junction bases numbered 7, after V lost 5 bases and J lost 8 bases. Two oligonucleotides, mixed equimolar, formed the beta constant-region primer covering TRBC1 and TRBC2. Nested alpha and beta constant-region primers with the SP2 primer drove four PCR rounds on ligated cDNA. A single record per CDR3 protein comes from TCRdb applying MiXCR to the UMI-ligation and nested PCR reads. The table lists 100,000 to 150,000 distinct CDR3 sequences, around a third of them singletons.

The V call is TRBV28, the J call TRBJ2-4; TRBD2 aligns across 15 bases. Sequencing was carried out using central memory CD4+ T cells from blood. The receptor was isolated from a human donor in good health. CDR3 coding DNA: TGTGCCAGCAGTCCCGGGACTAGCGGGAGGCAAGACATTCAGTACTTC. Its translation is CASSPGTSGRQDIQYF. Full variable domain (rest looked up from reference TRBV28 and TRBJ2-4): DVKVTQSSRYLVKRTGEKVFLECVQDMDHENMFWYRQDPGLGLRLIYFSYDVKMKEKGDIPEGYSVSREKKERFSLILESASTNQTSMYLCASSPGTSGRQDIQYFGAGTRLSVL.